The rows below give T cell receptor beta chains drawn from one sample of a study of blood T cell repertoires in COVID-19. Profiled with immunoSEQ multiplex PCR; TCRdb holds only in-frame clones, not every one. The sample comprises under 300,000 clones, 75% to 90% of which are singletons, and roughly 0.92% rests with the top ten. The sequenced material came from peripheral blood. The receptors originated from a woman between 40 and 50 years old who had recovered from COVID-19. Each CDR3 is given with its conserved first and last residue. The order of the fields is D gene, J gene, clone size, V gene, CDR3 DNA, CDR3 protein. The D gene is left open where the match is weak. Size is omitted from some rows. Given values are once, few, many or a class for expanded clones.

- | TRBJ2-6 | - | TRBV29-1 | TGCAGCGTTGAAGATCCCCTGGGCGTCGGGGGGCGTGCTGGGGCCAACGTCCTGACTTTC | CSVEDPLGVGGRAGANVLTF
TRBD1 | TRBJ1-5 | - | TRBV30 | TGTGCCTGGAGCCGACAGGGTGATTGGAATCAGCCCCAGCATTTT | CAWSRQGDWNQPQHF
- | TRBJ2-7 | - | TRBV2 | TGTGCCAGCAGTCTAGGGGAAGGGGTCGAGCAGTACTTC | CASSLGEGVEQYF
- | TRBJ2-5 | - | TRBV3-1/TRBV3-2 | TGTGCCAGCAGCCAAGAGTACAGCGGGCAAGAGACCCAGTACTTC | CASSQEYSGQETQYF
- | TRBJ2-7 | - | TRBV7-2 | TGTGCCAGCAGCTTAGGTAGCGAACCCTACGAGCAGTACTTC | CASSLGSEPYEQYF
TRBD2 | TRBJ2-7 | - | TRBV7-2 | TGTGCCAGCAGCCCGCCGGGACTAGCCGGCTACGAGCAGTACTTC | CASSPPGLAGYEQYF
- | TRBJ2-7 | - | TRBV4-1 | TGCGCCAGCAGCTGGGGCAGGGGGGCCTTCGAGCAGTACTTC | CASSWGRGAFEQYF
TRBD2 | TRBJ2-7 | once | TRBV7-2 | TGTGCCAGCAGCTCGGGACTAGTCGGGTACGAGCAGTACTTC | CASSSGLVGYEQYF
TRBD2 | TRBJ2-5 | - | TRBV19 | TGTGCCAGTAGTACGGTGGGGGGGACCGGGAAAGAGACCCAGTACTTC | CASSTVGGTGKETQYF
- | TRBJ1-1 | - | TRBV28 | TGTGCCAGCACCTCCTCCTGGGGGGTCCTTGACACTGAAGCTTTCTTT | CASTSSWGVLDTEAFF
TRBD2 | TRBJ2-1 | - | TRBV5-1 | TGCGCCAGTCGAGCGGGAGATCCCTACAATGAGCAGTTCTTC | CASRAGDPYNEQFF
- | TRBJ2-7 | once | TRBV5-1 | TGCGCCAGCAGCTTACAGGCTGGCGAGCAGTACTTC | CASSLQAGEQYF
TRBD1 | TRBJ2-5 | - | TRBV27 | TGTGCCAGCAGTTACACGACAGGGGTTCGAGAGACCCAGTACTTC | CASSYTTGVRETQYF
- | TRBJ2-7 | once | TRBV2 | TGTGCCAGCAGTGCCGGGGAACTACTCACCTACGAGCAGTACTTC | CASSAGELLTYEQYF
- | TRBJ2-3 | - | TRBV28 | TGTGCCAGCAGTTTTTTAGACAGAACAGATACGCAGTATTTT | CASSFLDRTDTQYF
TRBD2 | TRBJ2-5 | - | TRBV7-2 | TGTGCCAGCAGCTTATGGGGGAGTAGCGGGGGGCAAGAGACCCAGTACTTC | CASSLWGSSGGQETQYF
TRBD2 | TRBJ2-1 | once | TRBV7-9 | TGTGCCAGCAGCCCCCGGACTAGCGGGAGTAAGTCCTACAATGAGCAGTTCTTC | CASSPRTSGSKSYNEQFF
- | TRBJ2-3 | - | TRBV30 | TGTGCCTGTCGGGGGAAGACAGGGCGGCACGACCTTAGCACAGATACGCAGTATTTT | CACRGKTGRHDLSTDTQYF
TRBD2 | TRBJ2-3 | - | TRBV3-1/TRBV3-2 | TGTGCCAGCAGCCCCAATCCCGGGGGGGTGGGCACAGATACGCAGTATTTT | CASSPNPGGVGTDTQYF
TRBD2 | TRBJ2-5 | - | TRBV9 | TGTGCCAGCAGCGAGGGACTAGCGAACCAAGAGACCCAGTACTTC | CASSEGLANQETQYF
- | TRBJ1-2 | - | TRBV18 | TGTGCCAGCTCACCGGCGGGGAGGACTTCCTATGGCTACACCTTC | CASSPAGRTSYGYTF
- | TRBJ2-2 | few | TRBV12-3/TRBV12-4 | TGTGCCAGCAAATCCGGCGGGGAGCTGTTTTTT | CASKSGGELFF
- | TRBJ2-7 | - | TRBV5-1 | TGCGCCAGCAGCTTGGAAACAGGGATGTCCTACGAGCAGTACTTC | CASSLETGMSYEQYF